This TCR beta chain was captured in a study of spatial heterogeneity in lung cancer. Study-wide context: Any follow-up PBMC samples that were available went on to be sequenced, and the median time to follow-up was two to three years after resection. Alpha-chain sequences were consistently detected in smaller numbers than beta-chain sequences.

Indicated time point: blood at routine non-recurrence follow-up after resection. Whole RNA, isolated from tumor, nontumor lung or frozen PBMC, was sequenced without prior sorting. A unique molecular identifier was carried by every single TCR cDNA molecule. MiXCR, run by TCRdb on the 5' RACE reads, gives a single entry per CDR3 protein. The sample lists some 120,000 distinct CDR3 sequences, 9.5% to 15% occurring once. Comment on this clonotype: The antigen is not known.

Overall study findings and caveats: Blood contained ubiquitous expanded tumor TCRs more at resection than at follow-up.

Germline assignment: CDR1 LGHNA and CDR2 YNFKEQ. The germline V and J ends were trimmed by 0 bases and 0 bases, with 10 bases remaining between them. CDR3 size: 16 residues. The sequence was collected from a male donor with early-stage non-small cell lung cancer. This sequence joins TRBV4-2 and TRBJ2-3, with D possibly TRBD2 on 6 matching bases. The sample here was PBMCs, taken at follow-up. DNA of the CDR3: TGTGCCAGCAGCCAAGATGCCCGGGGGAGCACAGATACGCAGTATTTT. It translates to CASSQDARGSTDTQYF.